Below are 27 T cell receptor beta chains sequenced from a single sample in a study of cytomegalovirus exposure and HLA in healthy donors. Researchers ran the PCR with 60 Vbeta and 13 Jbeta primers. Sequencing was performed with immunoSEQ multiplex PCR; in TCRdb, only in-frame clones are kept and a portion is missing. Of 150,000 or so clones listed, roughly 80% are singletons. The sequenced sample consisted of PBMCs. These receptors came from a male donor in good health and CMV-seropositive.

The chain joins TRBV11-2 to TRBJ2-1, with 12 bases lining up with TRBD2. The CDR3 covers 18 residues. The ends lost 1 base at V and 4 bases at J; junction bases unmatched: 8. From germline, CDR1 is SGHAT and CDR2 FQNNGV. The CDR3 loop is CASSLGLAGGFSYNEQFF. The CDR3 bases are TGTGCCAGCAGCTTAGGGCTAGCGGGAGGGTTCTCTTACAATGAGCAGTTCTTC.

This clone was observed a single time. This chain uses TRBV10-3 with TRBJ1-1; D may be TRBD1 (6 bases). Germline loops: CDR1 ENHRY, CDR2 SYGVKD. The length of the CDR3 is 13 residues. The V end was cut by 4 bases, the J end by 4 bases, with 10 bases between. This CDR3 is CAISGTEATEAFF. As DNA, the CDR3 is TGTGCCATCAGTGGGACAGAGGCCACTGAAGCTTTCTTT.

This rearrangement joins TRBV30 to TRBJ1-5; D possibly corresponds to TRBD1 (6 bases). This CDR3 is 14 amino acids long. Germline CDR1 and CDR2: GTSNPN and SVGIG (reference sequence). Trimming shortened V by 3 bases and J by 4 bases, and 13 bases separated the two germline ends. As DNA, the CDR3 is TGTGCCTGGAGGGTCGGACAGCCTAATCAGCCCCAGCATTTT. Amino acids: CAWRVGQPNQPQHF.

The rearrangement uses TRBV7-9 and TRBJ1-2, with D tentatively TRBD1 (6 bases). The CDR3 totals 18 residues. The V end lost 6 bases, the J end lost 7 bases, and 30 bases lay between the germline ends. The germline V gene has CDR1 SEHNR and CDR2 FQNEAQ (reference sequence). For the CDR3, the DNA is TGTGCCAGCAGGCCAATACTCGGACTGGGGCAGGGGCAGGGTGGCTACACCTTC. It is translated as CASRPILGLGQGQGGYTF.

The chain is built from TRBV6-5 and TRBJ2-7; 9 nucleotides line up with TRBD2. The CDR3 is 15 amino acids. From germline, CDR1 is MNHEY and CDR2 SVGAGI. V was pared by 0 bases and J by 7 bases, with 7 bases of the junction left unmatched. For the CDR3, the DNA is TGTGCCAGCAGTTACTCTAGCGGGAGCCATTTAGAGCAGTACTTC. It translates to CASSYSSGSHLEQYF.

CDR3 coding DNA: TGTGCCAGCAGTTACATCAGCGGGGGCCCGGGAGAGTACTTC. Protein product: CASSYISGGPGEYF. V is TRBV6-6 and J is TRBJ2-5, with 8 bases fitting TRBD2. V lost 2 bases and J lost 12; bases outside the gene matches: 11. The CDR3 consists of 14 residues. CDR1 MNHNY and CDR2 SVGAGI come from the germline V gene (reference sequence).

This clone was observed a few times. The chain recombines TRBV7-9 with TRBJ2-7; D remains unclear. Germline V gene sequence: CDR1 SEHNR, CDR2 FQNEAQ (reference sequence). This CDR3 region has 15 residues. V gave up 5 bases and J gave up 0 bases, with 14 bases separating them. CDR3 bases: TGTGCCAGCAGCCGGATACTATCGAGCTCCTACGAGCAGTACTTC. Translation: CASSRILSSSYEQYF.

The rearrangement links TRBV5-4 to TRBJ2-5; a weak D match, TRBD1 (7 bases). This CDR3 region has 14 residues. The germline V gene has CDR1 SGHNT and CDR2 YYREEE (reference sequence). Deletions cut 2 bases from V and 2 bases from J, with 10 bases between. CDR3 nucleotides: TGTGCCAGCAGCTTTGCGGGACAGCAAGAGACCCAGTACTTC. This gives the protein CASSFAGQQETQYF.

CDR3 in DNA: TGTGCCAGCAGCGTAGAGGGGGCGGGGTTAACAGATACGCAGTATTTT. Translating it yields CASSVEGAGLTDTQYF. This chain uses TRBV9 with TRBJ2-3; tentatively, D is TRBD1 (7 bases). There are 16 residues in the CDR3. V was cut by 0 bases and J by 3 bases, with 14 bases left in between. Germline-derived CDR1 and CDR2 are SGDLS and YYNGEE. Full variable domain (outside the CDR3, taken from reference TRBV9 and TRBJ2-3): DSGVTQTPKHLITATGQRVTLRCSPRSGDLSVYWYQQSLDQGLQFLIQYYNGEERAKGNILERFSAQQFPDLHSELNLSSLELGDSALYFCASSVEGAGLTDTQYFGPGTRLTVL.

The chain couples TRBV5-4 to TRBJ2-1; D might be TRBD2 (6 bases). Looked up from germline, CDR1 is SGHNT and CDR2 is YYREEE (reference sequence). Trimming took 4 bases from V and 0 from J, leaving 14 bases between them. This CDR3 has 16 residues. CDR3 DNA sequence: TGTGCCAGCAGCAAGGGAGGCCAGGCCTCCTACAATGAGCAGTTCTTC. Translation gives CASSKGGQASYNEQFF.

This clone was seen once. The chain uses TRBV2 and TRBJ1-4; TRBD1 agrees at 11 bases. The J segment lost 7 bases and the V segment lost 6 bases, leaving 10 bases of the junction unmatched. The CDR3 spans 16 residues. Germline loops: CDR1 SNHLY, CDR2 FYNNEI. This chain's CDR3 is CASRSRTGGSGEKLFF. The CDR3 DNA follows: TGTGCCAGCAGGTCCCGGACAGGGGGCAGCGGTGAAAAACTGTTTTTT.

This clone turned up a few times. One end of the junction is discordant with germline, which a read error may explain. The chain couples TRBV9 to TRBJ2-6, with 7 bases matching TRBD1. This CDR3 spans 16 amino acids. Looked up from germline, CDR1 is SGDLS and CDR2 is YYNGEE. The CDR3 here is CASSVFDRAGANGLTF. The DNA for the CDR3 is TGTGCCAGCAGCGTATTCGACAGGGCTGGGGCCAACGGCCTGACTTTC. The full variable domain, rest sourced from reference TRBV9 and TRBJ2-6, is DSGVTQTPKHLITATGQRVTLRCSPRSGDLSVYWYQQSLDQGLQFLIQYYNGEERAKGNILERFSAQQFPDLHSELNLSSLELGDSALYFCASSVFDRAGANGLTFGAGSRLTVL.

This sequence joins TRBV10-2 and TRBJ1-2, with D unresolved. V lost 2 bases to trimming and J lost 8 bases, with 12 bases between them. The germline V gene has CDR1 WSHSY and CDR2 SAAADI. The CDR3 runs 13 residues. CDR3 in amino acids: CASSETYPGGYTF. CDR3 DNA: TGCGCCAGCAGTGAGACCTACCCCGGGGGCTACACCTTC.

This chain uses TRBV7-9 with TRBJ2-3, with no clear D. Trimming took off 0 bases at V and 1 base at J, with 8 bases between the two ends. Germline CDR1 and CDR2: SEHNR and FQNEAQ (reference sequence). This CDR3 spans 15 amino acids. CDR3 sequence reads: CASSLAGVGTDTQYF. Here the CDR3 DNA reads TGTGCCAGCAGCTTAGCTGGAGTAGGCACAGATACGCAGTATTTT. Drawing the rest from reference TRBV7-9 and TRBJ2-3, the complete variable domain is DTGVSQNPRHKITKRGQNVTFRCDPISEHNRLYWYRQTLGQGPEFLTYFQNEAQLEKSRLLSDRFSAERPKGSFSTLEIQRTEQGDSAMYLCASSLAGVGTDTQYFGPGTRLTVL.

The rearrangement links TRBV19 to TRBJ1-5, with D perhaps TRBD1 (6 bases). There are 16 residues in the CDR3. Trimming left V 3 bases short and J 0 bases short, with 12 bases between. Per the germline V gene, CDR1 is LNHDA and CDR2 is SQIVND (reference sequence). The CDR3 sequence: CASSMQGPHSNQPQHF. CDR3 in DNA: TGTGCCAGTAGTATGCAGGGGCCGCATAGCAATCAGCCCCAGCATTTT.

CDR3 region: CASSLGQDQPVGQFF. As DNA, the CDR3 is TGCGCCAGCAGCTTGGGACAGGATCAACCTGTAGGGCAGTTCTTC. V gene TRBV5-1 combines with J gene TRBJ2-1; perhaps TRBD1 as D (6 bases). V dropped 0 bases and J dropped 12 bases, with 19 bases sitting between them. Germline V CDR1 and CDR2: SGHRS, YFSETQ. The length of the CDR3 is 15 residues.

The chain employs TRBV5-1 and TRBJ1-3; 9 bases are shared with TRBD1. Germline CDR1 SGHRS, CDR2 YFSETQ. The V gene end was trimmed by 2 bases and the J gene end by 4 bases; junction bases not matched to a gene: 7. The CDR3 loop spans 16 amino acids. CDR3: CASSFTWDRAGNTIYF. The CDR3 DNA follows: TGCGCCAGCAGCTTTACGTGGGACAGGGCGGGAAACACCATATATTTT.

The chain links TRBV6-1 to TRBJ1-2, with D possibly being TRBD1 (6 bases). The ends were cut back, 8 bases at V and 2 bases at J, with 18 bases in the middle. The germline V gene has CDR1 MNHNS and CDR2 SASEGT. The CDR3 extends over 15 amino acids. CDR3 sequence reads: CASGRVGDNNYGYTF. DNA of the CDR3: TGTGCCAGCGGGCGTGTAGGGGACAACAACTATGGCTACACCTTC.

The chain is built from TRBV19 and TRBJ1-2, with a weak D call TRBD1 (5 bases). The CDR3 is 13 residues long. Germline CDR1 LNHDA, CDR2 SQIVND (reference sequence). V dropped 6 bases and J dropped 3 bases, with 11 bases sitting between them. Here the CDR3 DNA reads TGTGCCAGTAGGGGGGGGGTTGACTATGGCTACACCTTC. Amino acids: CASRGGVDYGYTF.

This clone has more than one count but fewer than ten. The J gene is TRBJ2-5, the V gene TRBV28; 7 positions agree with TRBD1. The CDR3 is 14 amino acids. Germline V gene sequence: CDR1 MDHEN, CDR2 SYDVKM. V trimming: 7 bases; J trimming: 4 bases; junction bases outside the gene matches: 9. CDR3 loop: CASTMTGTLETQYF. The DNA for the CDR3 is TGTGCCAGCACAATGACAGGGACCCTAGAGACCCAGTACTTC.

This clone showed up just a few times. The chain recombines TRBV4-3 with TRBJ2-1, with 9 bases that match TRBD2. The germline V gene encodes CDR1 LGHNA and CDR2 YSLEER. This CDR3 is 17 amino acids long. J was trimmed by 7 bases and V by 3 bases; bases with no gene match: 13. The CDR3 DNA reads TGCGCCAGCAGCCAGGGTTTTGCTAGCGGGGTAGGAAATGAGCAGTTCTTC. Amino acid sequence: CASSQGFASGVGNEQFF.

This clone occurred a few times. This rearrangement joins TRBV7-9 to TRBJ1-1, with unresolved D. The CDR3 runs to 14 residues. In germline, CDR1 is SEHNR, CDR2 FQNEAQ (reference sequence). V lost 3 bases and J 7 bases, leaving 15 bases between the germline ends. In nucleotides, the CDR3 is TGTGCCAGCAGCTTCGCGGGGTCCCGGAGTGAAGCTTTCTTT. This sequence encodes CASSFAGSRSEAFF. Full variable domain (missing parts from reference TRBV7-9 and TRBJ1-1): DTGVSQNPRHKITKRGQNVTFRCDPISEHNRLYWYRQTLGQGPEFLTYFQNEAQLEKSRLLSDRFSAERPKGSFSTLEIQRTEQGDSAMYLCASSFAGSRSEAFFGQGTRLTVV.

The CDR3, as DNA: TGTGCCAGCAGTCCTCGGGAGCCATACGAGCAGTACTTC. Translating it yields CASSPREPYEQYF. The chain has TRBV27 and TRBJ2-7, with D maybe TRBD2 (6 bases). Trimming cost V 5 bases and J 4 bases, with 12 bases left between them. Germline CDR1 and CDR2: MNHEY and SMNVEV (reference sequence). The CDR3 is made up of 13 amino acids.

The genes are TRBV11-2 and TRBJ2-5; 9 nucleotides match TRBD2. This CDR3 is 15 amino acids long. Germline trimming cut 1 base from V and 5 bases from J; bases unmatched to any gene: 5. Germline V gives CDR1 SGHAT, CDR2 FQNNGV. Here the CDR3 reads CASSLGPSGAETQYF. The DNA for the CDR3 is TGTGCCAGCAGCTTAGGACCTAGCGGGGCCGAGACCCAGTACTTC.

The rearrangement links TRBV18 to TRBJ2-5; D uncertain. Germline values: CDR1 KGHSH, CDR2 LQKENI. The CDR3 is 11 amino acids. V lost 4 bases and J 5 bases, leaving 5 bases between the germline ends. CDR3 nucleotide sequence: TGTGCCAGCTCACTGGAGGAGACCCAGTACTTC. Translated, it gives CASSLEETQYF.

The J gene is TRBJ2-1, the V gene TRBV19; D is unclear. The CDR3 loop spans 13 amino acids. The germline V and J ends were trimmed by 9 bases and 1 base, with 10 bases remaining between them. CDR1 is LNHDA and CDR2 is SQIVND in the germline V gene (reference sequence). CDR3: CASTPRSYNEQFF. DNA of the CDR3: TGTGCCAGCACGCCTAGGTCCTACAATGAGCAGTTCTTC.

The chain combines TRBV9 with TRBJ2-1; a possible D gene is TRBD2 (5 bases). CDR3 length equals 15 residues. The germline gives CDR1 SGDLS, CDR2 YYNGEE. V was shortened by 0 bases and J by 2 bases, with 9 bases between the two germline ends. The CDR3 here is CASSVEPGTYNEQFF. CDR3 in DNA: TGTGCCAGCAGCGTAGAGCCGGGAACCTACAATGAGCAGTTCTTC.